Below are 22 T cell receptor beta chains sequenced from a single sample in a study of blood T cell repertoires in COVID-19. Data came from immunoSEQ multiplex PCR; TCRdb stores just in-frame clones and leaves some out. The sample contains over 150,000 clones, approximately 88% of which appear only once. The sequenced sample consisted of peripheral blood. The receptor source for this set is a woman aged 60-70 years with acute or convalescent COVID-19.

V gene TRBV14 combines with J gene TRBJ2-5; possible D gene TRBD2, 6 bases. The CDR3 totals 14 residues. Germline lookup yields CDR1 SGHDN and CDR2 FVKESK. V lost 4 bases and J lost 1, with 10 bases in between. CDR3 residues: CASSLTSLQETQYF. The CDR3 nucleotides are TGTGCCAGCAGCCTAACTAGCCTCCAAGAGACCCAGTACTTC.

The J gene is TRBJ2-1, the V gene TRBV7-2, with D maybe TRBD2 (6 bases). Looked up from germline, CDR1 is SGHTA and CDR2 is FQGNSA. V was pared by 6 bases and J by 8 bases, with 17 bases between. This CDR3 region has 14 residues. CDR3 in DNA: TGTGCCAGCAGTTACACAAACGGGGGATATGAGCAGTTCTTC. It encodes CASSYTNGGYEQFF. Based on the CDR3 plus reference TRBV7-2 and TRBJ2-1, the full variable domain is GAGVSQSPSNKVTEKGKDVELRCDPISGHTALYWYRQSLGQGLEFLIYFQGNSAPDKSGLPSDRFSAERTGGSVSTLTIQRTQQEDSAVYLCASSYTNGGYEQFFGPGTRLTVL.

The rearrangement uses TRBV10-1 and TRBJ2-5, with TRBD2 matching 10 bases. V lost 6 bases, J lost 5 bases, and 3 bases stayed unmatched. The germline gives CDR1 WNHNN, CDR2 SYGVQD (reference sequence). The CDR3 is made up of 13 amino acids. In DNA form, the CDR3 reads TGCGCCAGCAGCACTAGCGGGGCGGAGACCCAGTACTTC. Translation: CASSTSGAETQYF.

This rearrangement joins TRBV6-5 to TRBJ2-7, with 9 positions matching TRBD1. CDR3 length: 15 residues. Germline CDR1 and CDR2: MNHEY and SVGAGI. Losses at the gene ends were 6 bases for V and 3 bases for J; bases not matched to a gene: 9. The CDR3 reads CASRPGTGSNYEQYF. The DNA for the CDR3 is TGTGCCAGCAGGCCTGGGACAGGGAGCAACTACGAGCAGTACTTC.

The gene calls are TRBV11-2 and TRBJ2-3; no clear D. Germline V gene lookup returns CDR1 SGHAT and CDR2 FQNNGV. There are 14 residues in the CDR3. V dropped 1 base and J dropped 1 base, with 6 bases sitting between them. CDR3 sequence (DNA): TGTGCCAGCAGCTTAGTTCCAGGCACAGATACGCAGTATTTT. This encodes CASSLVPGTDTQYF.

This chain connects TRBV6-5 to TRBJ2-7, with D perhaps matching TRBD1 (5 bases). Trimming cost V 2 bases and J 7 bases, with 9 bases left between them. The length of the CDR3 is 12 residues. Germline V gene sequence: CDR1 MNHEY, CDR2 SVGAGI. The CDR3 region is CASSYASGEQYF. Written as DNA, the CDR3 is TGTGCCAGCAGTTACGCTTCAGGGGAGCAGTACTTC.

This clone appeared a few times. This chain links TRBV28 with TRBJ1-1; no clear D. Trimming stripped 1 base from V and 1 base from J, with 10 bases between. Looked up from germline, CDR1 is MDHEN and CDR2 is SYDVKM. CDR3 length: 15 residues. Here the CDR3 reads CASSLSGPGNTEAFF. The CDR3 nucleotides are TGTGCCAGCAGTTTATCCGGCCCGGGGAACACTGAAGCTTTCTTT. Complete variable domain (other parts from reference TRBV28 and TRBJ1-1): DVKVTQSSRYLVKRTGEKVFLECVQDMDHENMFWYRQDPGLGLRLIYFSYDVKMKEKGDIPEGYSVSREKKERFSLILESASTNQTSMYLCASSLSGPGNTEAFFGQGTRLTVV.

The V and J genes are TRBV30 and TRBJ1-4, with TRBD1 matching over 10 bases. The CDR3 contains 14 residues. V was pared by 3 bases and J by 7 bases, with 5 bases of the junction left unmatched. Looked up from germline, CDR1 is GTSNPN and CDR2 is SVGIG (reference sequence). CDR3 amino acids: CAWRTGGVGEKLFF. The CDR3 nucleotides are TGTGCCTGGAGGACAGGGGGCGTCGGTGAAAAACTGTTTTTT.

The chain recombines TRBV19 with TRBJ2-1; 9 positions agree with TRBD1. The germline V gene encodes CDR1 LNHDA and CDR2 SQIVND (reference sequence). This CDR3 is built from 16 residues. Germline trimming cut 5 bases from V and 3 bases from J; bases unmatched to any gene: 8. The CDR3 spells CASSSLDRGNYNEQFF. DNA of the CDR3: TGTGCCAGTAGTTCCCTGGACAGGGGAAACTACAATGAGCAGTTCTTC.

The rearrangement uses TRBV11-2 and TRBJ1-2; 9 nucleotides align to TRBD1. The CDR3 totals 16 residues. Trimming at V came to 5 bases and at J to 3 bases, leaving 10 bases not matched to a gene. Looked up from germline, CDR1 is SGHAT and CDR2 is FQNNGV. In nucleotides, the CDR3 is TGTGCCAGCAGCGTAAGGGACAGGGTAGTGTACTATGGCTACACCTTC. This sequence encodes CASSVRDRVVYYGYTF.

This sequence joins TRBV2 and TRBJ2-3; TRBD2 matches 11 bases. The germline gives CDR1 SNHLY, CDR2 FYNNEI. V gave up 2 bases and J gave up 10 bases; unmatched junction bases: 11. The CDR3 contains 16 residues. CDR3 in amino acids: CASSEMRPSGGIAQYF. The DNA of the CDR3 is TGTGCCAGCAGTGAAATGCGGCCTAGCGGGGGGATAGCGCAGTATTTT.

The V and J genes are TRBV11-2 and TRBJ2-5, with TRBD2 identical over 12 bases. Germline CDR1 reads SGHAT; CDR2 reads FQNNGV. The CDR3 is made up of 17 amino acids. V lost 5 bases, J lost 5 bases, and 12 bases stayed unmatched. The CDR3 spells CASSGRLAGDVEETQYF. The CDR3 DNA sequence: TGTGCCAGCAGCGGAAGACTAGCGGGGGATGTGGAGGAGACCCAGTACTTC.

This chain joins TRBV7-3 and TRBJ1-1; TRBD1 might be the D (5 bases). The V end lost 3 bases, the J end lost 4 bases, and 9 bases lay between the germline ends. This CDR3 has 13 amino acids. CDR1 and CDR2 from the germline V gene are SGHTA and FQGTGA. The CDR3 loop reads CASSLGGTTEAFF. The CDR3 DNA reads TGTGCCAGCAGCTTGGGGGGGACCACTGAAGCTTTCTTT.

The chain joins TRBV7-2 to TRBJ2-3, with 10 positions matching TRBD2. The germline V gene has CDR1 SGHTA and CDR2 FQGNSA. The CDR3 covers 16 residues. Trimming removed 4 bases from V and 1 base from J; junction bases left unmatched: 5. This CDR3 reads CASSSSSGGGTDTQYF. DNA for the CDR3: TGTGCCAGCAGCTCGTCTAGCGGGGGAGGCACAGATACGCAGTATTTT.

The rearrangement links TRBV28 to TRBJ2-5; TRBD1 matches at 7 bases. The CDR3 has 14 residues. Looked up from germline, CDR1 is MDHEN and CDR2 is SYDVKM. Trimming cost V 5 bases and J 4 bases; bases outside gene matches: 7. CDR3 sequence reads: CASSLRQGPETQYF. For the CDR3, the DNA is TGTGCCAGCAGTCTCAGACAGGGACCAGAGACCCAGTACTTC.

This chain uses TRBV7-3 with TRBJ2-3; TRBD2 might be the D (6 bases). Germline-derived CDR1 and CDR2 are SGHTA and FQGTGA. This CDR3 region has 17 residues. Trimming pared 4 bases from V and 2 bases from J, leaving 19 bases between. CDR3 amino acids: CASSSTHSSGLTDTQYF. CDR3 nucleotides: TGTGCCAGCAGCTCAACCCACTCAAGCGGGCTCACAGATACGCAGTATTTT.

The V gene is TRBV2, the J gene TRBJ2-6; D gene unclear. Deletions cut 3 bases from V and 0 bases from J, with 6 bases between. This CDR3 is 15 amino acids long. Germline CDR1 and CDR2: SNHLY and FYNNEI. The DNA of the CDR3 is TGTGCCAGCAGTGACAGAATCTCTGGGGCCAACGTCCTGACTTTC. Translated: CASSDRISGANVLTF.

This sequence joins TRBV27 and TRBJ1-3; no clear D gene. V lost 5 bases and J 0 bases, leaving 2 bases between the germline ends. CDR1 and CDR2 from the germline V gene are MNHEY and SMNVEV (reference sequence). The CDR3 contains 12 residues. The CDR3 region is CASSLSGNTIYF. The CDR3 DNA reads as TGTGCCAGCAGTCTCTCTGGAAACACCATATATTTT.

V usage is TRBV28 and J usage is TRBJ2-5, with 10 bases that match TRBD2. Germline CDR1 reads MDHEN; CDR2 reads SYDVKM. The CDR3 is 15 amino acids. V lost 5 bases to trimming and J lost 10 bases; unmatched junction nucleotides: 13. DNA for the CDR3: TGTGCCAGCAGTCCCCTAGCGGGGGCTACGGTCGGCCAGTACTTC. Protein product: CASSPLAGATVGQYF.

This chain links TRBV29-1 with TRBJ1-4, with D possibly matching TRBD1 (6 bases). V shed 4 bases and J shed 3 bases, with 12 bases lying between them. Germline V CDR1 and CDR2: SQVTM, ANQGSEA. The CDR3 has 14 residues. The CDR3 reads CSVVKQGPNEKLFF. The CDR3 nucleotides are TGCAGCGTTGTGAAACAGGGCCCTAATGAAAAACTGTTTTTT.

V is TRBV27 and J is TRBJ1-1; unclear D gene. Germline loops: CDR1 MNHEY, CDR2 SMNVEV (reference sequence). Trimming shortened V by 2 bases and J by 3 bases, and 7 bases separated the two germline ends. This CDR3 comprises 13 residues. The DNA for the CDR3 is TGTGCCAGCAGTTTACAGGTGTACACTGAAGCTTTCTTT. Translation gives CASSLQVYTEAFF.

This chain joins TRBV5-6 and TRBJ1-2, with D possibly matching TRBD1 (5 bases). Germline CDR1 is SGHDT and CDR2 is YYEEEE. The CDR3 loop spans 16 amino acids. V gave up 3 bases and J gave up 0 bases, with 15 bases separating them. The CDR3 here is CASSSTQGPANYGYTF. The CDR3 coding sequence is TGTGCCAGCAGCTCGACCCAGGGCCCTGCTAACTATGGCTACACCTTC.